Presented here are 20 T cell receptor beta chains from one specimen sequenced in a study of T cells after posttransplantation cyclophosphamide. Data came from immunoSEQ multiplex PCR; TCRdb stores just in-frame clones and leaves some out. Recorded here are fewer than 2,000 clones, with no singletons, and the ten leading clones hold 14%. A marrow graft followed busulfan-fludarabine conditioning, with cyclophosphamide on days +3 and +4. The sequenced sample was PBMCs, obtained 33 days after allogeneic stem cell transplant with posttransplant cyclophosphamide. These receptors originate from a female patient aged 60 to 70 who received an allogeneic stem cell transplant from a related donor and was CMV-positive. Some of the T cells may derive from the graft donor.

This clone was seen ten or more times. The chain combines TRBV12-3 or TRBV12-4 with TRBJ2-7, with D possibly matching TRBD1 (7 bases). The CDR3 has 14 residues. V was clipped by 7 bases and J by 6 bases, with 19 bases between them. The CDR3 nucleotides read TGTGCCAGCAACCCCGCAGGGGGGATCTTCGAGCAGTACTTC. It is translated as CASNPAGGIFEQYF.

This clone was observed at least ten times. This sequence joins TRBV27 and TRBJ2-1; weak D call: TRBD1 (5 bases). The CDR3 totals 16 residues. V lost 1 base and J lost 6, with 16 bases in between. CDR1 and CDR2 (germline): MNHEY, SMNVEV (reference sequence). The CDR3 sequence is CASSLWGGDRLNEQFF. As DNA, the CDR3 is TGTGCCAGCAGTTTATGGGGTGGAGACAGACTCAATGAGCAGTTCTTC.

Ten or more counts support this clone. Here the CDR3 DNA reads TGTGCCAGCAGAGAGACAGGCTCAACTAATGAAAAACTGTTTTTT. Translated, it gives CASRETGSTNEKLFF. The chain joins TRBV6-5 to TRBJ1-4; TRBD1 is a possible D gene (6 bases). CDR3 length equals 15 residues. The V end was cut by 6 bases, the J end by 0 bases, with 11 bases between. Germline lookup yields CDR1 MNHEY and CDR2 SVGAGI.

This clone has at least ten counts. The CDR3 coding sequence is TGTGCCAGCAGTCGGCCGGGACAGGGTTTCCATGAGCAGTTCTTC. Translating it yields CASSRPGQGFHEQFF. The genes are TRBV11-3 and TRBJ2-1; 9 bases line up with TRBD1. V lost 6 bases and J lost 8; bases outside the gene matches: 11. This CDR3 spans 15 amino acids. Germline V gene data show CDR1 as SGHNT and CDR2 as YENEEA.

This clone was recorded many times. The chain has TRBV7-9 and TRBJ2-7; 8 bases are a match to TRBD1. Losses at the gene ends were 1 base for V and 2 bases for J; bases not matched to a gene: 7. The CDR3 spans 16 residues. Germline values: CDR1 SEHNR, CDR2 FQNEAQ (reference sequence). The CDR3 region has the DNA TGTGCCAGCAGCTTAGTTCTCACAGGGGGTACCTACGAGCAGTACTTC. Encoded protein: CASSLVLTGGTYEQYF.

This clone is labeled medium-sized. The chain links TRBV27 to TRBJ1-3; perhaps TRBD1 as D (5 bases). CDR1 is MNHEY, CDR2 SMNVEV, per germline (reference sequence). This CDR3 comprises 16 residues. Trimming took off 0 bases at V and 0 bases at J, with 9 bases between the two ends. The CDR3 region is CASSLSGPRSGNTIYF. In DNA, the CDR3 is TGTGCCAGCAGTTTATCGGGGCCCCGCTCTGGAAACACCATATATTTT.

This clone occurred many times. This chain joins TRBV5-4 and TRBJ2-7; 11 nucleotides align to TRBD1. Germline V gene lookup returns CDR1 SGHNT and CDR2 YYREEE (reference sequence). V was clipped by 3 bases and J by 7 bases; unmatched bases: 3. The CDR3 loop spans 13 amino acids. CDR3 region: CASSSDRGREQYF. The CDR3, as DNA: TGTGCCAGCAGCTCGGACAGGGGGCGTGAGCAGTACTTC.

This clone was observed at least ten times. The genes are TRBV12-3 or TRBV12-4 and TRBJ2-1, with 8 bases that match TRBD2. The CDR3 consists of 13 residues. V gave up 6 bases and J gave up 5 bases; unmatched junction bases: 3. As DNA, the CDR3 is TGTGCCAGCAGGATAGCGGGGAACAATGAGCAGTTCTTC. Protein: CASRIAGNNEQFF.

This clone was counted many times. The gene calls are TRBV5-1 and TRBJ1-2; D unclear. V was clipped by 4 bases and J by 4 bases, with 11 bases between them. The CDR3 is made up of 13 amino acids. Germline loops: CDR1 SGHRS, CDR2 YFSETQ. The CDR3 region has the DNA TGCGCCAGCAGCCTTGACTCCACCTATGGCTACACCTTC. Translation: CASSLDSTYGYTF.

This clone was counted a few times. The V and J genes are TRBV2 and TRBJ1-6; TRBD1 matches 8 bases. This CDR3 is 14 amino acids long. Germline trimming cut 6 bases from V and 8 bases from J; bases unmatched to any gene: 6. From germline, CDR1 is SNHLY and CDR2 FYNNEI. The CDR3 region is CASRLQGVHSPLHF. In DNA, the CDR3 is TGTGCCAGCAGGCTACAGGGGGTTCATTCACCCCTCCACTTT. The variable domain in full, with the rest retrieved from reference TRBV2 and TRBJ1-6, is EPEVTQTPSHQVTQMGQEVILRCVPISNHLYFYWYRQILGQKVEFLVSFYNNEISEKSEIFDDQFSVERPDGSNFTLKIRSTKLEDSAMYFCASRLQGVHSPLHFGNGTRLTVT.

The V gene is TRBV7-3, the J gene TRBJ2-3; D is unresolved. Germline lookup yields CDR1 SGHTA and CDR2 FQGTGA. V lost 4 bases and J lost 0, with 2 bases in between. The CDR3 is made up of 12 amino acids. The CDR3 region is CASSSSTDTQYF. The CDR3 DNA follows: TGTGCCAGCAGCTCTAGCACAGATACGCAGTATTTT.

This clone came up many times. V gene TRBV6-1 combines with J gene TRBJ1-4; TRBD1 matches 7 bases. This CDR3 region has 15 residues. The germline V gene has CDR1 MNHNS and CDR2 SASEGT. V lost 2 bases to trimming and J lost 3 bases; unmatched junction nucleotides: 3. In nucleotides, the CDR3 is TGTGCCAGCAGTGAACCCGGGACAGCTAATGAAAAACTGTTTTTT. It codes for CASSEPGTANEKLFF.

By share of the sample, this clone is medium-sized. Here the CDR3 DNA reads TGTGCCAGCAGTGGGGACAGGGCTCAGCCCCAGCATTTT. Protein sequence: CASSGDRAQPQHF. The V gene is TRBV6-6, the J gene TRBJ1-5; TRBD1 matches 9 bases. J was trimmed by 6 bases and V by 5 bases; bases with no gene match: 2. Germline-derived CDR1 and CDR2 are MNHNY and SVGAGI (reference sequence). This CDR3 is built from 13 residues.

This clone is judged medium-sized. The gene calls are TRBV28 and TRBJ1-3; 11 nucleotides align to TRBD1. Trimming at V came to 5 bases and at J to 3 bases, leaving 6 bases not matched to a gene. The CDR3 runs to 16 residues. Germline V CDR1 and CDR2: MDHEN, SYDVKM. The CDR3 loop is CASSPWTGGHGNTIYF. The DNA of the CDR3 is TGTGCCAGCAGTCCTTGGACAGGGGGCCATGGAAACACCATATATTTT.

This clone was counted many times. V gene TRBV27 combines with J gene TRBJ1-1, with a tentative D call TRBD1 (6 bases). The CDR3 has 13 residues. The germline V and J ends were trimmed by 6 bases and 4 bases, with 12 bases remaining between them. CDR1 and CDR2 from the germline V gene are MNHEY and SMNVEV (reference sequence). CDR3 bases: TGTGCCAGCAGGTACAGGGAGGGCACTGAAGCTTTCTTT. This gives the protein CASRYREGTEAFF.

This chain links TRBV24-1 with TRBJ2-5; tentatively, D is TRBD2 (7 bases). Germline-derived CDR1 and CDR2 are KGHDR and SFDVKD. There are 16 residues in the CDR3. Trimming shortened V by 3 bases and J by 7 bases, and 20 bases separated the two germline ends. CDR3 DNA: TGTGCCACCAGTGATCCCCTGACGGGCGGGGGCGGGACCCAGTACTTC. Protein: CATSDPLTGGGGTQYF.

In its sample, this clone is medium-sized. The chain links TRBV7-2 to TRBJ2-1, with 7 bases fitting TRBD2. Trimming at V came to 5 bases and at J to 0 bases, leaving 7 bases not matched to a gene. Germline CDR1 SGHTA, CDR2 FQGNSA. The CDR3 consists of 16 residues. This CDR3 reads CASSTSSGLSYNEQFF. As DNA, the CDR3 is TGTGCCAGCAGCACGTCTAGCGGCCTCTCCTACAATGAGCAGTTCTTC.

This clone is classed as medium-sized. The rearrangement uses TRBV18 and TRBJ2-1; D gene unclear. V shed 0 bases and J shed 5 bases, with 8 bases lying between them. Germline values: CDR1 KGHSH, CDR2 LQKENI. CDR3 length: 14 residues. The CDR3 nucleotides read TGTGCCAGCTCACCACCTAGTCTCGACAATGAGCAGTTCTTC. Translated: CASSPPSLDNEQFF.

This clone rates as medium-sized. This chain's CDR3 is CASILWGSNVEAFF. The CDR3 region has the DNA TGTGCCAGCATCCTTTGGGGCTCCAATGTTGAAGCTTTCTTT. The V call is TRBV6-5, the J call TRBJ1-1, with D perhaps TRBD1 (5 bases). Germline V gene data show CDR1 as MNHEY and CDR2 as SVGAGI. V lost 7 bases and J 7 bases, leaving 19 bases between the germline ends. The CDR3 sequence is 14 residues long.

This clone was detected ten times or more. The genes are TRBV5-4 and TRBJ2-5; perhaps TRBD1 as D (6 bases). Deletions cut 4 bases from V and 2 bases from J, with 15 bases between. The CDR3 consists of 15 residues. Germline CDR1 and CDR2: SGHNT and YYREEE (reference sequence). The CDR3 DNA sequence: TGTGCCAGCAGCCAGCCAGGGGTCGTACAAGAGACCCAGTACTTC. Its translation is CASSQPGVVQETQYF.